The subject of this entry is one T cell receptor beta chain. Its antigen is not identified. The data are from a study of T cell responses to AZD1222 COVID-19 vaccine. Study results and caveats: Recipients of AZD1222 seropositive at baseline numbered only five or six. A rise in Spike-specific TCR breadth and depth followed two AZD1222 doses.

Sequenced by immunoSEQ multiplex PCR; TCRdb stores in-frame clones only, minus some. The repertoire has roughly 150,000 clones, approximately 92% of them found once; the top ten carry 6% to 8%. Germline CDR1 reads SGHRS; CDR2 reads YFSETQ. V was clipped by 2 bases and J by 3 bases; unmatched bases: 8. The CDR3 covers 16 residues. The J gene is TRBJ2-3, the V gene TRBV5-1; 8 positions agree with TRBD1. Sample: peripheral blood, taken on day 0 of AZD1222 vaccination. This sequence originates from an adult in good health. The CDR3 sequence is CASSFPTGAGTDTQYF. The CDR3 nucleotides are TGCGCCAGCAGCTTCCCGACAGGGGCGGGAACAGATACGCAGTATTTT.